These T cell receptor beta chains were read from a single sample in a study of early T cells in non-severe SARS-CoV-2 infection. One entry per CDR3 protein results from TCRdb running MiXCR on the 5' RACE reads. The repertoire holds about 98,000 distinct CDR3 sequences, with 11% as singletons. The sequenced material came from whole blood. The source of these receptors is an adult who was a healthcare worker with PCR-confirmed SARS-CoV-2 infection or an uninfected control (not recorded which). Both conserved end residues are trimmed from each CDR3. Only part of the rows carry a size: once, few, many, or a class if the clone is expanded.

>-|TRBJ2-7|TRBV5-1
ASSWTSGLSSYEQY
>few|TRBJ1-3|TRBV15
ATSRGSPGQGNTIY
>-|TRBJ2-7|TRBV29-1
SVEQDSEQY
>-|TRBJ2-1|TRBV5-4
ASSPAGGTSIFEQF
>many|TRBJ2-1|TRBV7-3
ASSLTSGGNNEQF
>-|TRBJ2-5|TRBV12-3/TRBV12-4
ASSLSAGQETQY
>many|TRBJ1-5|TRBV3-1
ASSQGPGAGNQPQH
>-|TRBJ1-3|TRBV5-4
ASSLVGAPGNTIY
>-|TRBJ1-1|TRBV11-2
ASSFAGRYVEAF
>many|TRBJ1-1|TRBV2
ASSFGQGAWGAF
>many|TRBJ2-1|TRBV18
ASSPLASGGEQF
>many|TRBJ1-2|TRBV12-3/TRBV12-4
ASRWTGDYGYT